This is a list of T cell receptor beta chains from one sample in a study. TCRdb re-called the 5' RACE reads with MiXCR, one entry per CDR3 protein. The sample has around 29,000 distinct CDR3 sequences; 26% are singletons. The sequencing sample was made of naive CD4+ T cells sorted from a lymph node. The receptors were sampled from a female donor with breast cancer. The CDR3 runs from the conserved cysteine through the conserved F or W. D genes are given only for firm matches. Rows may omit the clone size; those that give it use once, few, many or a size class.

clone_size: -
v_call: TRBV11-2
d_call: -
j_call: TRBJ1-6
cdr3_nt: TGTGCCATCAGCAAGGACCAATATAATTCACCCCTCCACTTT
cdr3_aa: CAISKDQYNSPLHF

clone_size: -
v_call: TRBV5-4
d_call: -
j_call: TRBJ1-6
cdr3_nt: TGTGCCAGCAGCTCGCCGGGGGGCTTTAATTCACCCCTCCACTTT
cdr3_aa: CASSSPGGFNSPLHF

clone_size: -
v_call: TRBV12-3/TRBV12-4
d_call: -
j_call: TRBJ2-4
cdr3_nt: TGTGCCAGCAGGAGGGACTCCCAAAACATTCAGTACTTC
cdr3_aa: CASRRDSQNIQYF

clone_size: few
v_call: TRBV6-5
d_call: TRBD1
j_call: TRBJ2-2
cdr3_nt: TGTGCCAGCAGCCGGACAGGGTCGGCCGGGGAGCTGTTTTTT
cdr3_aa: CASSRTGSAGELFF

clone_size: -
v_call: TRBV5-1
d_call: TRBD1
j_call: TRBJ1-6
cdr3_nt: TGCGCCAGCAGCTCGGGACAGGGATATTCACCCCTCCACTTT
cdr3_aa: CASSSGQGYSPLHF

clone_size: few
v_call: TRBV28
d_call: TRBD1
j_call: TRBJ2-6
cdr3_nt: TGTGCCAGCAGAGACGTCGGGACAGGCAGCCGCTCTGGGGCCAACGTCCTGACTTTC
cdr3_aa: CASRDVGTGSRSGANVLTF

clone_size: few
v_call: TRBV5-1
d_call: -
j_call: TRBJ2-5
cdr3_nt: TGCGCCAGCAGCTTGGCCTTGGGAGAGACCCAGTACTTC
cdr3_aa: CASSLALGETQYF

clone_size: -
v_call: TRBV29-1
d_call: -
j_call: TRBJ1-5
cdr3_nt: TGCAGCGTTGTCCCGCGACGGTCCTGTCCCCAGCATTTT
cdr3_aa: CSVVPRRSCPQHF

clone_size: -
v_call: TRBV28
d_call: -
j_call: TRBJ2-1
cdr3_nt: TGTGCCAGCAGTTTATCCAAACTGGCCGAGCAGTTCTTC
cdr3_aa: CASSLSKLAEQFF

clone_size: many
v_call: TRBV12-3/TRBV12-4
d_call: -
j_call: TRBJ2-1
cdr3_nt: TGTGCCAGCAGTTTGAGGGGGACTGAGCAGTTCTTC
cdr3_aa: CASSLRGTEQFF

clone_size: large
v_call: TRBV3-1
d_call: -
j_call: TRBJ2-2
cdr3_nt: TGTGCCAGCAGCCAACTAGGCCCGAACACCGGGGAGCTGTTTTTT
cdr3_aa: CASSQLGPNTGELFF

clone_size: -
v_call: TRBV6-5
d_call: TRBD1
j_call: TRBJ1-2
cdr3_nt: TGTGCCAGCAGTTACTCGATGACAGGGGGCAACTATGGCTACACCTTC
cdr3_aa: CASSYSMTGGNYGYTF

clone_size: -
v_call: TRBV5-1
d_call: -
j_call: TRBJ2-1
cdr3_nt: TGCGCCAGCAGCTTACTCCAATCGGGGGACAATGAGCAGTTCTTC
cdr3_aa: CASSLLQSGDNEQFF

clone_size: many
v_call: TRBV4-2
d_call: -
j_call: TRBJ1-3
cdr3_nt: TGTGCCAGCAGCCAAGAGGAGGCCGGGGGAGCTGGAAACACCATATATTTT
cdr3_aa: CASSQEEAGGAGNTIYF

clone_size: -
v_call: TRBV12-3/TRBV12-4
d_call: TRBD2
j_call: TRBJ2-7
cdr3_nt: TGTGCCAGCCTCGGGGGGGAAAAGCGGGAGGGCGTCCGCAAGCAGTACTTC
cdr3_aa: CASLGGEKREGVRKQYF

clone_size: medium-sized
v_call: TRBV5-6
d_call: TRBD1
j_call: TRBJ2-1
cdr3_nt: TGTGCCAGCAGCTTCGGACAGGGTCGCCATGAGCAGTTCTTC
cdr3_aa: CASSFGQGRHEQFF

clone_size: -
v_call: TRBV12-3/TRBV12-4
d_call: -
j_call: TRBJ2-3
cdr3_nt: TGTGCCAGCAGTTTCGGAGGACCTAGCACAGATACGCAGTATTTT
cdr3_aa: CASSFGGPSTDTQYF

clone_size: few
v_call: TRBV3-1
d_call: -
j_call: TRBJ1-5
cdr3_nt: TGTGCCAGCAGCCAAGGTCAGGCCCTCGGCAATCAGCCCCAGCATTTT
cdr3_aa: CASSQGQALGNQPQHF

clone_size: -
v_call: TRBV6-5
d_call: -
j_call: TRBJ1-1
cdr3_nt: TGTGCCAGCAGTTATATGGGTGAAGCTTTCTTT
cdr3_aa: CASSYMGEAFF

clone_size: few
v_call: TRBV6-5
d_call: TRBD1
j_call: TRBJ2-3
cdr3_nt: TGTGCCAGCAGTCGCCATCCCGGGACAGGGGTTGGGGCCACAGATACGCAGTATTTT
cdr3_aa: CASSRHPGTGVGATDTQYF

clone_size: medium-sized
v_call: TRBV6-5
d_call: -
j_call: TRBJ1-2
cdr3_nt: TGTGCCAGCAGGGGACAACAGGGCGACTATGGCTACACCTTC
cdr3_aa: CASRGQQGDYGYTF

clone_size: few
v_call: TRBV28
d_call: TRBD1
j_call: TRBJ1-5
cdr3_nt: TGTGCCAGCAAGACCGGACAGGCTTTGGGGCAGCCCCAGCATTTT
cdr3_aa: CASKTGQALGQPQHF

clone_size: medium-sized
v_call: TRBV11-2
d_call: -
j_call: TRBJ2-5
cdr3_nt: TGTGCCAGCAGCTTAGACGGGGGCTACTACCAAGAGACCCAGTACTTC
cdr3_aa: CASSLDGGYYQETQYF

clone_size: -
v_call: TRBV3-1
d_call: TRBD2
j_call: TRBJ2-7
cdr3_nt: TGTGCCAGCAGCCTGTCTAGCGGGGTCTCCTACGAGCAGTACTTC
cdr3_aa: CASSLSSGVSYEQYF

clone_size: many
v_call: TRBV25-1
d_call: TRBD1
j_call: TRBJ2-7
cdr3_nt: TGTGCCAGCAGTTTCGAGGGGGCGGCGTACGAGCAGTACTTC
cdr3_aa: CASSFEGAAYEQYF

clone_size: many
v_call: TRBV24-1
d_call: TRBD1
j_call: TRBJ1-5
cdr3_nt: TGTGCCACCCAGGGACAGGGAAATCAGCCCCAGCATTTT
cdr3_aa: CATQGQGNQPQHF

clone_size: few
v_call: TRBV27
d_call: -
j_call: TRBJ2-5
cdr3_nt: TGTGCCAGCAGTCTAGCGTACCAAGAGACCCAGTACTTC
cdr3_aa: CASSLAYQETQYF

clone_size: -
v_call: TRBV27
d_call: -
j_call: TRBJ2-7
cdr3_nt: TGTGCCAGCAGTTTTGCCAGGGTCTCCTACGAGCAGTACTTC
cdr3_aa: CASSFARVSYEQYF

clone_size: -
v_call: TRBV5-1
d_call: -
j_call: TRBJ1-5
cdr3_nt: TGCGCCGGCAGCGAAGGGACAATTGGCAATCAGCCCCAGCATTTT
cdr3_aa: CAGSEGTIGNQPQHF

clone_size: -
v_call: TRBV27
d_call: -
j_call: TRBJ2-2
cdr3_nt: TGTGCCAGCCGGTCCCCCTTGATGACCGGGGAGCTGTTTTTT
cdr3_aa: CASRSPLMTGELFF

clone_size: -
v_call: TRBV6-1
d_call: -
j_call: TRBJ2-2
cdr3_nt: TGTGCCAGCAGTGGAGGGGGGAACACCGGGGAGCTGTTTTTT
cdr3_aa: CASSGGGNTGELFF

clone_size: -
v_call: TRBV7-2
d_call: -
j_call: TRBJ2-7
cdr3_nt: TGTGCCAGCAGCTTAGGTATGGACGAGCAGTACTTC
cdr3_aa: CASSLGMDEQYF

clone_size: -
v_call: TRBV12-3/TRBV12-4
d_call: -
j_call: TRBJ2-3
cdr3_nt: TGTGCCACCTCACGGGACAGCGGGAGAGATACGCAGTATTTT
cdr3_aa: CATSRDSGRDTQYF

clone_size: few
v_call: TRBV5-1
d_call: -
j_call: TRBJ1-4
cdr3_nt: TGCGCCAGCAGCCTAAACCCAAGGGACGAAAAACTGTTTTTT
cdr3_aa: CASSLNPRDEKLFF

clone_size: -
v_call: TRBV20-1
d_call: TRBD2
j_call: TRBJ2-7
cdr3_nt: TGCAGTGCAATCCCGGGACTAGCGGATTACGAGCAGTACTTC
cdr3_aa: CSAIPGLADYEQYF

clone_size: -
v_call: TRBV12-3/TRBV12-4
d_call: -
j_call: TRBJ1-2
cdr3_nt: TGTGCCAGCAGCGCCAGGGGTGGCTACACCTTC
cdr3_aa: CASSARGGYTF

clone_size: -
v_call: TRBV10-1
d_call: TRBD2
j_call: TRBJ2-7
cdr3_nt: TGTGCCAGCAGGACTAGCAAGAGTGGCTACAAGCAGTACTTC
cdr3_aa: CASRTSKSGYKQYF

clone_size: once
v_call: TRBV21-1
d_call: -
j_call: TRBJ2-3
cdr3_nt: TGTGCCAGCAGCAAACCCCACAGCGGGGGGCCCGTTAGGCAGTATTTT
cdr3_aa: CASSKPHSGGPVRQYF

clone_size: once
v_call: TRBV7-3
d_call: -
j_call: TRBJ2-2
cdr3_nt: TGTGCCAGCAGCCTAGGAGTGCACACCGGGGAGCTGTTTTTT
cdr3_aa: CASSLGVHTGELFF

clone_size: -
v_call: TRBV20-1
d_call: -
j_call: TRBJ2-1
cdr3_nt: TGCAGTGCTAGAGACTTAGCGGCAGACAGTTACAATGAGCAGTTCTTC
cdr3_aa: CSARDLAADSYNEQFF

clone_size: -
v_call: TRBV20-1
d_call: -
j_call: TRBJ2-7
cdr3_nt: TGCAGTGCTAGAGAAAAACAGGGAGGCGAGCAGTACTTC
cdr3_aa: CSAREKQGGEQYF

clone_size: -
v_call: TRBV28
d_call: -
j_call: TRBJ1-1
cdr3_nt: TGTGCCAGCATAAGGGACGGGAACACTGAAGCTTTCTTT
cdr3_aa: CASIRDGNTEAFF

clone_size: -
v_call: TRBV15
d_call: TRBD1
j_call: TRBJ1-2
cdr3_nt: TGTGCCACCAGCACGCGACAGGGGGCCGGCTATGGCTACACCTTC
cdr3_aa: CATSTRQGAGYGYTF

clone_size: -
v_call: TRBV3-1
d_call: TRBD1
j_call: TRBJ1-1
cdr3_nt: TGTGCCAGCAGCCAAGTCGGACAGGGGGTGCCTGAAGCTTTCTTT
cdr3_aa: CASSQVGQGVPEAFF

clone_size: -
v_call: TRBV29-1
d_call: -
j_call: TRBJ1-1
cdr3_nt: TGCAGCGGTAACAGGGTATCAAGTGCAGCTTCCTTT
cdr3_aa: CSGNRVSSAASF

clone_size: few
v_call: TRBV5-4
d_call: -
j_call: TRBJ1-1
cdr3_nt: TGTGCCAGTAATGGGGGCCAGAACACTGAAGCTTTCTTT
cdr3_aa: CASNGGQNTEAFF

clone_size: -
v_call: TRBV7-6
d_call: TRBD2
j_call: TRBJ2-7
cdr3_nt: TGTGCCAGCAGCCCAGGTGGCGGGCTAGCGGGAAAGGTCGAGCAGTACTTC
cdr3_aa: CASSPGGGLAGKVEQYF

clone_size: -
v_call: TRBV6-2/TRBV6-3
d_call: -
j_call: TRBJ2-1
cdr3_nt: TGTGCCAGCAGTTACGAGAGCATCCCGGGGAAGCAGTTCTTC
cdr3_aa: CASSYESIPGKQFF

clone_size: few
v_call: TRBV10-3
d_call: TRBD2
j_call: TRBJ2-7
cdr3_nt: TGTGCCTCCGGGGCGGGAGGGCCAACCGAGCAGTACTTC
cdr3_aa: CASGAGGPTEQYF

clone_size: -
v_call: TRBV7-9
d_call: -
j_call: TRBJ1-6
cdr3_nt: TGTACCAGCAGCCAACAGGGCAATAATTCACCCCTCCACTTT
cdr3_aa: CTSSQQGNNSPLHF

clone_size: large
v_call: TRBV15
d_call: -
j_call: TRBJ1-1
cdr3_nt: TGTGCCACCAGCAGCAAAGAGAACACTGAAGCTTTCTTT
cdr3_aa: CATSSKENTEAFF